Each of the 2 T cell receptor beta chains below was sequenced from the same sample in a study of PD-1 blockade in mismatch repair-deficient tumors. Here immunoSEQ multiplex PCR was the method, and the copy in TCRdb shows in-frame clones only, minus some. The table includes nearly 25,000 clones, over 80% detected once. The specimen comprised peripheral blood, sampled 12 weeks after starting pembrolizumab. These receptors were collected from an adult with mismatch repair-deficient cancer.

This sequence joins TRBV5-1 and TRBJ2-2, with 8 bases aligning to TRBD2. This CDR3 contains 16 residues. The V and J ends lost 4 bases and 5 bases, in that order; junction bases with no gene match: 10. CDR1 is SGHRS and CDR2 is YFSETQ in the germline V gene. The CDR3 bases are TGCGCCAGCAGCCCGGGAGGGACTAGTCAGACCGGGGAGCTGTTTTTT. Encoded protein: CASSPGGTSQTGELFF.

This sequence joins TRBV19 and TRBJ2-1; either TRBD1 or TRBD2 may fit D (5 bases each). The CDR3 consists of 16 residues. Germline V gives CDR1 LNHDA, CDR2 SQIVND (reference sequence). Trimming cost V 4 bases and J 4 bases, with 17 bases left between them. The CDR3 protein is CASSSGQWDPYNEQFF. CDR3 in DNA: TGTGCCAGTAGTAGCGGGCAATGGGACCCTTACAATGAGCAGTTCTTC.